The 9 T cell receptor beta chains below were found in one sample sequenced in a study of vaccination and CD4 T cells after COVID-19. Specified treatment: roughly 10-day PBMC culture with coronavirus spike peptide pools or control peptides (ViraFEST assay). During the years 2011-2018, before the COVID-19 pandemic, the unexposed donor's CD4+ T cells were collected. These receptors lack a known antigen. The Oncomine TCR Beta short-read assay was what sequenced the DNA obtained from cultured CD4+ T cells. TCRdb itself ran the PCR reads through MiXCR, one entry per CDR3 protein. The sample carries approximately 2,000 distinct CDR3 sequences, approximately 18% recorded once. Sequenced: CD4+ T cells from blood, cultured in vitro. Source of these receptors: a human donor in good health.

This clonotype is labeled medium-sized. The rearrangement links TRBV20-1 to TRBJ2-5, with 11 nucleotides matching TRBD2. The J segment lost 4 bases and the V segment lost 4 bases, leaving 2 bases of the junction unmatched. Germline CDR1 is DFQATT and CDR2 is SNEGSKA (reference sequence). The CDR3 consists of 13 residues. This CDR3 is CSAIAGGAETQYF. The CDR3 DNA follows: TGCAGTGCTATAGCGGGAGGGGCAGAGACCCAGTACTTC.

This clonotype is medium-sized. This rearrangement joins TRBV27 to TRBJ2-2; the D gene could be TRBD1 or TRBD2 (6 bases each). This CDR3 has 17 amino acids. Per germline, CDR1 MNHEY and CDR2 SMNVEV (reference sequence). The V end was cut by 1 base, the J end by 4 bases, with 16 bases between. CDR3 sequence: CASSLLGGKLRTGELFF. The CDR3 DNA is TGTGCCAGCAGTTTATTGGGGGGCAAGCTTCGCACCGGGGAGCTGTTTTTT.

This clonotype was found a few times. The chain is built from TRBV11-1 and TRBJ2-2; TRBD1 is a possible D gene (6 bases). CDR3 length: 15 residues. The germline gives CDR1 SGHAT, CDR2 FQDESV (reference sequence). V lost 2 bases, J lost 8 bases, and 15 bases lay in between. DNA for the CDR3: TGTGCCAGCAGCTTACCGCAGGGGTATGGTGGGGAGCTGTTTTTT. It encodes CASSLPQGYGGELFF.

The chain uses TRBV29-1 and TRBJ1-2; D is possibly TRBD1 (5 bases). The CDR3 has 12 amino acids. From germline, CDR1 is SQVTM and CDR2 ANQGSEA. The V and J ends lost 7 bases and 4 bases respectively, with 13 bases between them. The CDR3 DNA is TGCAGCGCCGAGATAGGGACCTATGGCTACACCTTC. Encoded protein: CSAEIGTYGYTF. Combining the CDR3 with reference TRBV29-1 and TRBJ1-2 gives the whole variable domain SAVISQKPSRDICQRGTSLTIQCQVDSQVTMMFWYRQQPGQSLTLIATANQGSEATYESGFVIDKFPISRPNLTFSTLTVSNMSPEDSSIYLCSAEIGTYGYTFGSGTRLTVV.

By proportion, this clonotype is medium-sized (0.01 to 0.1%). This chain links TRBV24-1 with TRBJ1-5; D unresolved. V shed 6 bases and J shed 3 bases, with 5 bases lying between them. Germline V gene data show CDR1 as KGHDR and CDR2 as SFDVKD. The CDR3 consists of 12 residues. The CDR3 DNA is TGTGCCACCAGTAGACTCAATCAGCCCCAGCATTTT. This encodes CATSRLNQPQHF.

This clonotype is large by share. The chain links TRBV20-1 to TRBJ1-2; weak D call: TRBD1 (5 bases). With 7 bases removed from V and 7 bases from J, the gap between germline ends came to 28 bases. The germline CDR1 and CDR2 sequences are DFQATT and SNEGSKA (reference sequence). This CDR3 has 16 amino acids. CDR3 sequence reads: CSVILGQEGTGGGYTF. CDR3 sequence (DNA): TGCAGTGTCATCCTCGGTCAGGAGGGGACGGGTGGTGGCTACACCTTC.

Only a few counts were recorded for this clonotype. The CDR3 DNA sequence: TGTGCCAGCAGTGACTCCCAGATTAGACCCTCTGCCTACGAGCAGTACTTC. It specifies CASSDSQIRPSAYEQYF. This chain uses TRBV6-4 with TRBJ2-7; D unclear. Trimming cost V 0 bases and J 2 bases, with 17 bases left between them. There are 17 residues in the CDR3. The germline gives CDR1 MRHNA, CDR2 SNTAGT.

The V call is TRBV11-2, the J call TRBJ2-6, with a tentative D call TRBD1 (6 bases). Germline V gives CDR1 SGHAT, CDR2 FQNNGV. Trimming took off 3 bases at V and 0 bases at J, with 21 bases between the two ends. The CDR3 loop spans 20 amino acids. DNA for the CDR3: TGTGCCAGCAGCTTTTCCCGGGGACAAGGGAGAAGCTCTGGGGCCAACGTCCTGACTTTC. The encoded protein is CASSFSRGQGRSSGANVLTF.

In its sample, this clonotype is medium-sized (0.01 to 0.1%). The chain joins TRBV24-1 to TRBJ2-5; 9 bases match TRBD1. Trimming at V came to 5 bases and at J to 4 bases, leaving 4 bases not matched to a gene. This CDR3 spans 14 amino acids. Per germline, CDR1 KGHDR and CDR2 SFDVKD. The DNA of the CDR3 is TGTGCCACCAGTGTACAGGGGGCTCGAGAGACCCAGTACTTC. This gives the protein CATSVQGARETQYF.